Listed below are T cell receptor beta chains from one sample, sequenced in a study of CXCR4 blockade with PD-1 therapy in pancreatic cancer. Sequencing used immunoSEQ multiplex PCR; TCRdb keeps in-frame clones, though not all of them. The table lists some 3,300 clones, approximately 50% of them singletons, with 18% in the top ten. Sample: tumor tissue. These receptors all come from a human donor with pancreatic ductal adenocarcinoma. Each CDR3 is given with its conserved first and last residue. Each record gives: CDR3 protein, CDR3 DNA, D gene, V gene, J gene, clone size. D genes are given only for firm matches. Size values are once, few and many counts, or a class for expanded clones, and some rows have none.

CASSPQTGGWVTQYF	TGTGCCAGCTCACCCCAGACAGGGGGCTGGGTGACCCAGTACTTC	TRBD1	TRBV18	TRBJ2-5	few
CASSPPGLASTDTQYF	TGTGCCAGCTCACCACCGGGACTAGCTAGCACAGATACGCAGTATTTT	TRBD2	TRBV18	TRBJ2-3	NA
CASSQGLAGRRTDTQYF	TGTGCCAGCAGCCAGGGACTAGCGGGGCGTAGGACAGATACGCAGTATTTT	TRBD2	TRBV7-2	TRBJ2-3	few
CASSTSLYEQYF	TGTGCCAGCTCTACTAGTTTGTACGAGCAGTACTTC	NA	TRBV28	TRBJ2-7	NA
CASSRRGGSGNTIYF	TGTGCCAGCAGCCGACGGGGGGGGTCCGGAAACACCATATATTTT	NA	TRBV7-6	TRBJ1-3	few
CAWSGAGRLAFF	TGTGCCTGGAGTGGTGCAGGGCGGTTGGCTTTCTTT	NA	TRBV30	TRBJ1-1	NA
CASSEGAGRETQYF	TGTGCCAGCAGTGAAGGGGCAGGGCGCGAGACCCAGTACTTC	NA	TRBV9	TRBJ2-5	NA
CASSIGWGSSYNEQFF	TGTGCCAGTAGTATAGGATGGGGGAGCTCCTACAATGAGCAGTTCTTC	NA	TRBV19	TRBJ2-1	NA
CASSVTGGGGQPQHF	TGTGCCAGTAGTGTGACAGGGGGCGGTGGGCAGCCCCAGCATTTT	TRBD1	TRBV19	TRBJ1-5	NA
CASSPGTSYIDEQFF	TGTGCTAGCTCGCCCGGGACTAGCTACATCGATGAGCAGTTCTTC	TRBD2	TRBV12-5	TRBJ2-1	few
CASSVLGGTDTQYF	TGTGCCAGCAGCGTCTTGGGAGGAACAGATACGCAGTATTTT	NA	TRBV9	TRBJ2-3	NA
CASSWVSNQPQHF	TGTGCCAGCTCATGGGTTAGCAATCAGCCCCAGCATTTT	NA	TRBV18	TRBJ1-5	NA
CATSRGGATNEKLFF	TGTGCCACCAGCAGAGGGGGGGCAACTAATGAAAAACTGTTTTTT	NA	TRBV15	TRBJ1-4	NA
CASARGEPTYNEQFF	TGTGCTAGTGCCAGGGGGGAACCAACCTACAATGAGCAGTTCTTC	NA	TRBV12-5	TRBJ2-1	NA
CASSLAGFSGEQYF	TGTGCCAGCAGTTTGGCAGGGTTTAGTGGCGAGCAGTACTTC	NA	TRBV28	TRBJ2-7	NA
CASSVARQGRGYTF	TGTGCCAGCAGCGTGGCGAGACAGGGCCGGGGCTACACCTTC	TRBD1	TRBV9	TRBJ1-2	NA
CASSVGVNSYEQYF	TGTGCCAGCAGTGTAGGGGTTAACTCCTACGAGCAGTACTTC	NA	TRBV11-3	TRBJ2-7	medium-sized
CASRPGVVYEQYF	TGTGCCAGCAGGCCCGGAGTCGTCTACGAGCAGTACTTC	NA	TRBV6-8	TRBJ2-7	few
CASSLSGGETNYGYTF	TGTGCCAGCAGCTTAAGTGGCGGGGAAACTAACTATGGCTACACCTTC	NA	TRBV11-3	TRBJ1-2	NA